Below, 18 T cell receptor beta chains from the same sample are listed, as sequenced in a study of cytomegalovirus exposure and HLA in healthy donors. Primers: 60 Vbeta forward and 13 Jbeta reverse. Measured with immunoSEQ multiplex PCR; TCRdb has only the in-frame clones, and not every one. The data hold approximately 110,000 clones, with approximately 80% observed a single time. The sequenced material came from PBMCs. These receptors all stem from a man in his fifties or sixties in good health and CMV-seronegative.

V and J are TRBV7-6 and TRBJ1-2, with 10 bases matching TRBD1. Germline V CDR1 and CDR2: SGHVS, FNYEAQ. The CDR3 loop spans 14 amino acids. The J segment lost 4 bases and the V segment lost 6 bases, leaving 5 bases of the junction unmatched. The CDR3 sequence: CASSPTGGSYGYTF. The CDR3 DNA reads as TGTGCCAGCAGTCCGACAGGGGGCAGCTATGGCTACACCTTC.

The chain uses TRBV23-1 and TRBJ2-1, with 8 bases aligning to TRBD1. TRBV23-1 is sorted into the ORF group, with uncertain function. The CDR3 extends over 16 amino acids. The junction had 18 bases not matched to a gene; V was cut back by 8 bases and J by 9 bases. The CDR3 DNA is TGCGCCAGCGACCAGGCAGGGGGCCCCTACGGTGGTGAGCAGTTCTTC. Encoded protein: CASDQAGGPYGGEQFF.

The J gene is TRBJ2-1, the V gene TRBV7-3; 8 nucleotides match TRBD1. The CDR3 sequence is 14 residues long. Germline lookup yields CDR1 SGHTA and CDR2 FQGTGA. Germline trimming cut 5 bases from V and 1 base from J; bases unmatched to any gene: 1. CDR3 amino acids: CASSRTGSYNEQFF. CDR3 DNA: TGTGCCAGCAGCCGGACAGGGTCCTACAATGAGCAGTTCTTC.

The CDR3 DNA is TGTGCTAGTGGTTTGACTTGGACAGGGCCGGACACTGAAGCTTTCTTT. It translates to CASGLTWTGPDTEAFF. This rearrangement joins TRBV12-5 to TRBJ1-1, with 8 bases lining up with TRBD1. J was trimmed by 3 bases and V by 2 bases; bases with no gene match: 8. CDR3 length: 16 amino acids. Germline V gives CDR1 LGHNT, CDR2 FRNRAP. The whole variable domain, filled in from reference TRBV12-5 and TRBJ1-1, reads DARVTQTPRHKVTEMGQEVTMRCQPILGHNTVFWYRQTMMQGLELLAYFRNRAPLDDSGMPKDRFSAEMPDATLATLKIQPSEPRDSAVYFCASGLTWTGPDTEAFFGQGTRLTVV.

This clone was seen more than once but under ten times. The V gene is TRBV4-1, the J gene TRBJ2-3, with 8 bases lining up with TRBD2. With 4 bases clipped from V and 6 bases from J, the junction kept 9 bases outside the gene matches. The CDR3 has 15 amino acids. The germline V gene has CDR1 MGHRA and CDR2 YSYEKL. The CDR3, as DNA: TGCGCCAGCAGCCTCGAGGGTAGCGGGGTGGATACGCAGTATTTT. It is translated as CASSLEGSGVDTQYF.

The chain links TRBV7-3 to TRBJ2-7; 11 bases fit TRBD2. With V trimmed by 0 bases and J by 5 bases, 3 bases remained unmatched. The CDR3 runs to 15 residues. Germline lookup yields CDR1 SGHTA and CDR2 FQGTGA. CDR3 coding DNA: TGTGCCAGCAGCTTAACGGGACTAGCGGCAGACGAGCAGTACTTC. This encodes CASSLTGLAADEQYF.

The V gene is TRBV7-9, the J gene TRBJ1-2; 9 nucleotides line up with TRBD1. The CDR3 runs 18 residues. The germline V gene encodes CDR1 SEHNR and CDR2 FQNEAQ (reference sequence). V shed 5 bases and J 3 bases; nucleotides not matched to a gene: 16. The DNA of the CDR3 is TGTGCCAGCAGCCCTAGATTTGGGACAGGGAGTTGGGACTATGGCTACACCTTC. This codes for CASSPRFGTGSWDYGYTF.

The chain is built from TRBV19 and TRBJ1-5; no reliable D call. CDR3 length equals 14 residues. The germline V gene has CDR1 LNHDA and CDR2 SQIVND (reference sequence). V was trimmed by 8 bases and J by 3 bases, leaving 14 bases between them. CDR3 region: CASQGALLNQPQHF. Here the CDR3 DNA reads TGTGCCAGTCAAGGAGCACTCCTCAATCAGCCCCAGCATTTT.

This clone was observed a single time. The chain links TRBV4-1 to TRBJ2-1; D uncertain. Trimming pared 0 bases from V and 1 base from J, leaving 10 bases between. The CDR3 spans 16 residues. Germline CDR1 MGHRA, CDR2 YSYEKL. CDR3 region: CASSQEVSQSYNEQFF. CDR3 DNA sequence: TGCGCCAGCAGCCAAGAGGTCTCCCAGTCCTACAATGAGCAGTTCTTC.

The rearrangement uses TRBV11-2 and TRBJ2-7, with 9 bases matching TRBD2. Germline-derived CDR1 and CDR2 are SGHAT and FQNNGV. This CDR3 spans 17 amino acids. The junction had 15 bases not matched to a gene; V was cut back by 4 bases and J by 5 bases. The chain's CDR3 is CASSSVDGGGARNEQYF. CDR3 coding DNA: TGTGCCAGCAGCTCGGTGGATGGCGGGGGGGCCAGAAACGAGCAGTACTTC.

This clone was seen a single time. V is TRBV7-2 and J is TRBJ2-2; 9 bases are shared with TRBD2. V dropped 2 bases and J dropped 6; count of bases not matched to a gene: 10. This CDR3 comprises 17 residues. Germline V gives CDR1 SGHTA, CDR2 FQGNSA. CDR3: CASSLFLAGGFPGELFF. CDR3 DNA: TGTGCCAGCAGCTTATTTCTGGCGGGAGGGTTTCCCGGGGAGCTGTTTTTT.

The V gene is TRBV5-4, the J gene TRBJ1-2, with TRBD1 matching over 7 bases. Germline CDR1 SGHNT, CDR2 YYREEE (reference sequence). CDR3 length equals 15 residues. With V trimmed by 2 bases and J by 4 bases, 8 bases remained unmatched. In DNA, the CDR3 is TGTGCCAGCAGCTTCAAGGGGGCGCCTGTCTATGGCTACACCTTC. Translation gives CASSFKGAPVYGYTF.

Concerning this clone: Sequence at one end of the junction differs from germline and may be a read error. This chain uses TRBV5-6 with TRBJ1-2, with 7 positions matching TRBD1. The CDR3 length is 13 residues. Germline V CDR1 and CDR2: SGHDT, YYEEEE. For the CDR3, the DNA is TGTGCCAGCAGCTTCGGGGACAGTTCTGGCTACCCCTTC. Encoded protein: CASSFGDSSGYPF.

The chain joins TRBV9 to TRBJ2-1, with 8 bases fitting TRBD2. Germline values: CDR1 SGDLS, CDR2 YYNGEE. V dropped 1 base and J dropped 9; count of bases not matched to a gene: 12. The CDR3 extends over 16 amino acids. The chain's CDR3 is CASSVRSGGLGSEQFF. The CDR3 DNA reads as TGTGCCAGCAGCGTACGGAGCGGGGGCCTTGGCTCTGAGCAGTTCTTC.

V usage is TRBV9 and J usage is TRBJ2-3; no clear D. Deletions cut 0 bases from V and 0 bases from J, with 11 bases between. CDR1 and CDR2 (germline): SGDLS, YYNGEE. The CDR3 has 16 amino acids. The CDR3 loop reads CASSVVVGSSTDTQYF. The CDR3 bases are TGTGCCAGCAGCGTAGTGGTCGGGTCCAGCACAGATACGCAGTATTTT.

CDR3 DNA sequence: TGTGCCAGCAGCCTACTCGATGGGGGGGCTAACACTGAAGCTTTCTTT. Translated, it gives CASSLLDGGANTEAFF. The chain carries TRBV7-8 and TRBJ1-1, with D perhaps matching TRBD1 (6 bases). V lost 5 bases to trimming and J lost 2 bases, with 18 bases between them. The CDR3 runs 16 residues. From germline, CDR1 is SGHVS and CDR2 FQNEAQ. Full variable domain (outside the CDR3, taken from reference TRBV7-8 and TRBJ1-1): GAGVSQSPRYKVAKRGQDVALRCDPISGHVSLFWYQQALGQGPEFLTYFQNEAQLDKSGLPSDRFFAERPEGSVSTLKIQRTQQEDSAVYLCASSLLDGGANTEAFFGQGTRLTVV.

Notes on this clone: At the DNA level, this CDR3 is encoded by other sequences in the same sample as well. The CDR3 protein is CASSDQTGENEKLFF. CDR3 sequence (DNA): TGTGCCAGCAGTGATCAGACAGGGGAAAATGAAAAACTGTTTTTT. The chain employs TRBV6-1 and TRBJ1-4; TRBD1 matches 8 bases. This CDR3 region has 15 residues. J gave up 5 bases and V 3 bases, and 5 bases lay outside the gene matches. Germline CDR1 and CDR2: MNHNS and SASEGT.

V usage is TRBV27 and J usage is TRBJ1-1; 7 positions agree with TRBD1. Germline CDR1 is MNHEY and CDR2 is SMNVEV (reference sequence). V dropped 2 bases and J dropped 5; count of bases not matched to a gene: 2. This CDR3 is 13 amino acids long. CDR3 DNA: TGTGCCAGCAGTTTACAGGGGGAAACTGAAGCTTTCTTT. This gives the protein CASSLQGETEAFF.